This T cell receptor beta chain was sequenced for a study of read filtering for tumor transcriptome and immune sequencing. From roughly 390 ng of RNA, a library with molecular barcoded alpha/delta and beta/gamma adaptors was made. TCRdb fed the reads into MiXCR, producing one record per CDR3 protein. The sample holds about 63,000 distinct CDR3 sequences, approximately 15% seen once. This clonotype has at least ten counts. Its antigen is currently unknown. The germline gives CDR1 SQVTM, CDR2 ANQGSEA. Trimming took off 1 base at V and 3 bases at J, with 10 bases between the two ends. This CDR3 has 13 residues. Notes on the study in general: This fraction held mixed bone marrow immune cells after CD138-negative sorting. Without single-read clonotypes, shared clonotype proportions correlated more between IR-seq and RNA-seq.

Sequencing was done on a sample of a population of CD138-negative cells sorted from bone marrow. This TCR derives from a donor aged 40 or over with multiple myeloma. This chain links TRBV29-1 with TRBJ2-7, with D possibly being TRBD2 (6 bases). Written as DNA, the CDR3 is TGCAGCGTTGAAGGGCAGGGAGGCTACGAGCAGTACTTC. Translating gives CSVEGQGGYEQYF.